The 4 T cell receptor beta chains in this list originate from one sample, sequenced in a study of T cell responses to AZD1222 COVID-19 vaccine. Libraries were prepared by immunoSEQ multiplex PCR; TCRdb keeps only in-frame clonotypes and omits some of them. The table shows around 140,000 clones, with around 90% occurring only once. The specimen was peripheral blood, collected on day 0 of AZD1222 vaccination. The receptors were sampled from an adult in good health.

The chain combines TRBV30 with TRBJ1-5; 11 positions agree with TRBD1. CDR1 is GTSNPN, CDR2 SVGIG, per germline (reference sequence). The CDR3 consists of 13 residues. J was trimmed by 7 bases and V by 3 bases; bases with no gene match: 2. CDR3 sequence: CAWRDRGQQPQHF. CDR3 DNA: TGTGCCTGGAGGGACAGGGGGCAACAGCCCCAGCATTTT.

The chain carries TRBV2 and TRBJ2-6; 8 positions match TRBD1. Trimming removed 5 bases from V and 2 bases from J; junction bases left unmatched: 14. In germline, CDR1 is SNHLY, CDR2 FYNNEI. This CDR3 is built from 19 residues. The DNA of the CDR3 is TGTGCCAGCAGTTCCAGGGACAGGTGGAGTGAGGCTGGGGCCAACGTCCTGACTTTC. This encodes CASSSRDRWSEAGANVLTF.

The V and J genes are TRBV6-5 and TRBJ1-4; weak D call: TRBD1 (6 bases). V gave up 8 bases and J gave up 5 bases, with 9 bases separating them. The germline CDR1 and CDR2 sequences are MNHEY and SVGAGI. The CDR3 is 12 amino acids. In nucleotides, the CDR3 is TGTGCCAGCCAGGGGAGAAATGAAAAACTGTTTTTT. Translated: CASQGRNEKLFF.

This sequence joins TRBV27 and TRBJ2-1; 10 bases are shared with TRBD2. The V segment lost 2 bases and the J segment 0 bases; nucleotides outside the gene matches: 7. The germline V gene has CDR1 MNHEY and CDR2 SMNVEV (reference sequence). The CDR3 length is 18 residues. CDR3 sequence (DNA): TGTGCCAGCAGTTTAGGACTAGCGGAGCCGAGCTCCTACAATGAGCAGTTCTTC. Its translation: CASSLGLAEPSSYNEQFF.